The sample holds a few counts of the clone carrying this T cell receptor beta chain. The antigen is not known. The CDR3 loop spans 12 amino acids. V dropped 6 bases and J dropped 3 bases, with 9 bases sitting between them. Germline V gene sequence: CDR1 KGHSH, CDR2 LQKENI. A multiplex PCR was run with 60 Vbeta primers and 13 Jbeta primers. Libraries were prepared by immunoSEQ multiplex PCR; TCRdb keeps only in-frame clonotypes and omits some of them. The sample comprises 170,000 or so clones, less than 90% of which are singletons, and approximately 6.7% rests with the top ten. The data were obtained in a study of cytomegalovirus exposure and HLA in healthy donors. Study-level findings and limits: The HLA-A and HLA-B alleles of most subjects were reportedly predicted accurately from TCR beta sequences.

This chain uses TRBV18 with TRBJ2-7, with D possibly matching TRBD1 (6 bases). This TCR was sampled from a male donor in good health and CMV-seropositive. Source material: PBMCs. CDR3 nucleotides: TGTGCCAGCTCCAACAGGGACTACGAGCAGTACTTC. This encodes CASSNRDYEQYF.